This T cell receptor beta chain was sequenced during a study of blood T cells in healthy people across ages (dated by TCRdb to between 2014 and 2017). Background for the entire study: Template switching captured roughly one uniquely barcoded TCR beta cDNA molecule per two T cells in model experiments. The study measured age-related changes in TCR beta repertoire diversity using deep sequencing normalized with unique cDNA molecular identifiers. Four age groups were formed from the donors: young (average 16 years), middle-aged (around 40), aged (62) and long-lived (about 75). To avoid experimental bias, donors of different ages were spread randomly across the sequencing lanes. Using the same blood draw, the study looked at two additional independent replicas of 1 million unique cDNA reads for two donors, one aged 18 to 30 and the other aged 80 or older.

Inclusive of the bounding cysteine and phenylalanine, the CDR3 is 13 residues long. Only the CDR3 region is kept as DNA, spanning 39 bases read in frame from base 1. Unmatched junction bases come to 7, with V trimmed by 7 bases and J by 4 bases. The germline V gene specifies SGHRS as CDR1 and YFSETQ as CDR2. Libraries were built with 5' RACE. Sequencing relied on an Illumina HiSeq 2500. A second about 7 to 11 cycle PCR used a sample-barcoded 5' primer and a J-beta primer mix. A unique molecular identifier was introduced onto each TCR beta cDNA molecule by a template-switch 5' adaptor carrying 12 random nucleotides. Each sample yielded at least 2.5 million CDR3-containing paired-end reads. The Mint cDNA synthesis kit, primed by a TRBC-specific oligonucleotide, was used to synthesize first-strand cDNA from all RNA. All cDNA was treated with uracil-DNA glycosylase and then went through a first 18-cycle PCR with the universal primers M1SS and BC2_uni_R. Under the source paper's analysis protocol: Normalization of each sample was performed by random selection of 1 million high-quality reads, each carrying a distinct molecular identifier. Reads with shared molecular identifiers were discarded instead of being binned into consensus sequences. MiTCR, run with a Q25 quality threshold and the strictest error-elimination algorithm, handled CDR3 identification, clonotype clustering and error correction. A nonparametric unseen species model with Euler transformation was used to estimate a lower bound on total TCR beta diversity. TCRdb applied fastp at Q25 and MiXCR to the public reads, then kept only in-frame beta chains. Entries are consolidated by CDR3 protein sequence, retaining the most common genes and DNA. In this record, the V and J calls reflect TCRdb's handling and not the investigators' own analysis. In this sample the table shows 500,000 to 700,000 distinct CDR3 sequences, roughly 30% of which occur a single time. The ten largest clones add up to around 16% of the sample.

Overall study results and their limits: Because profiling used bulk unsorted PBMCs, naive and antigen-experienced compartments could not be compared conclusively. Estimates of total diversity based on one million sequenced T cells were regarded as lower bounds and as underestimates. A strong correlation was found between observed TCR beta diversity and the percentage of naive T cells measured by flow cytometry. Compared with the aged group, the long-lived group had more naive CD4+ T cells, fewer expanded clones and increased TCR diversity, suggesting age selection. Because the CMV infection status of the donors was unknown, age-related changes in expanded clonotypes may potentially have been confounded. As age increased, observed TCR beta diversity per million T cells dropped in a roughly linear way, and a significant reduction was already evident by age 40.

Details on this clonotype: Which antigen it targets is not known. Base-call qualities are not available, and no considerably larger clone is one nucleotide away.

Donors were approximately 42 systemically healthy Caucasian individuals from Russia aged roughly 6 to 90 years. Each donor gave about 9.7 milliliters of peripheral blood, drawn into EDTA-treated Vacutainer tubes. Ficoll-Paque density-gradient centrifugation was used to isolate PBMCs, with at least 6.5 million per sample. Total RNA was extracted from PBMCs with Trizol reagent, with at least 6 micrograms obtained per sample. For every donor, flow cytometry on a PBMC aliquot measured the percentage of naive CD45RAhigh/CD27high T cells. The receptor was derived from a woman aged 80 or over in good health. The sequencing input was blood. This sequence uses TRBV5-1 and TRBJ2-7, with 8 bases aligning to TRBD1. The base sequence is TGCGCCAGCGGGGAGACAGGGGCGTACGAGCAGTACTTC. The resulting protein is CASGETGAYEQYF.